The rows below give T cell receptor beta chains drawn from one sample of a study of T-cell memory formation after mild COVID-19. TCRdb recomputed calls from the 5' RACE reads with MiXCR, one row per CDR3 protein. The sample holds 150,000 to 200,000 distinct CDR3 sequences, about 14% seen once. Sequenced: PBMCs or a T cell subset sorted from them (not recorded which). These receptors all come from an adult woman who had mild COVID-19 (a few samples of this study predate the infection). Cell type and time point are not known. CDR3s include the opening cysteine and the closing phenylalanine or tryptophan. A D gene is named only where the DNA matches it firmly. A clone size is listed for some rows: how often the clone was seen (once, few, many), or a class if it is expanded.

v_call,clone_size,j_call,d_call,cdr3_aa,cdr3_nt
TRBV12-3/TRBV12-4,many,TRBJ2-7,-,CASSSTPGVGQYF,TGTGCCAGCAGCTCAACCCCCGGAGTCGGGCAGTACTTC
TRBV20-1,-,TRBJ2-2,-,CSAAYRNTGELFF,TGCAGTGCTGCGTATAGGAACACCGGGGAGCTGTTTTTT
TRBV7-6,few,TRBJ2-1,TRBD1,CASSWGQGAAGEQFF,TGTGCCAGCAGCTGGGGACAGGGGGCAGCTGGTGAGCAGTTCTTC
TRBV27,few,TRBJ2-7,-,CASSPGAATYEQYF,TGTGCCAGCAGCCCCGGGGCTGCTACCTACGAGCAGTACTTC
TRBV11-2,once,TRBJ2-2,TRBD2,CASRGTGGTSGRTKNTGELFF,TGTGCCAGCAGGGGAACGGGAGGGACTAGCGGGAGGACAAAGAACACCGGGGAGCTGTTTTTT
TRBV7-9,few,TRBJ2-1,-,CASSPPVFNEQFF,TGTGCCAGCAGCCCCCCCGTTTTCAATGAGCAGTTCTTC
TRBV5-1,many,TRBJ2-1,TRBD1,CASSAQGNEQFF,TGCGCCAGCAGCGCACAGGGGAATGAGCAGTTCTTC
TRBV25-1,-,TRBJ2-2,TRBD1,CASSAKTGGTGELFF,TGTGCCAGCAGTGCAAAAACAGGGGGAACCGGGGAGCTGTTTTTT
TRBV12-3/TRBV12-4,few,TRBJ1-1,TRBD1,CASSLGAGGTEAFF,TGTGCCAGCAGTTTAGGTGCAGGGGGCACTGAAGCTTTCTTT
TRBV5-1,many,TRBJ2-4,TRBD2,CASSAYPGLAGVLAKNIQYF,TGCGCCAGCAGCGCATACCCGGGACTAGCGGGAGTCCTGGCCAAAAACATTCAGTACTTC
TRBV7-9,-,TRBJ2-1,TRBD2,CASSFSGGHNEQFF,TGTGCCAGCTCCTTTAGCGGGGGACACAATGAGCAGTTCTTC
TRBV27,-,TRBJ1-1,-,CASSLSLGAVTEAFF,TGTGCCAGCAGTTTATCGTTGGGGGCGGTGACTGAAGCTTTCTTT
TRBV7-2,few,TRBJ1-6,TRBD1,CASSSRTGGTSPLHF,TGTGCCAGCAGCTCCAGGACAGGGGGCACTTCACCCCTCCACTTT
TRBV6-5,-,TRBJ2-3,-,CASSSQDTQYF,TGTGCCAGCAGTTCCCAGGATACGCAGTATTTT
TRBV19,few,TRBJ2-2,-,CATTGAGTGELFF,TGTGCCACCACGGGGGCAGGCACCGGGGAGCTGTTTTTT
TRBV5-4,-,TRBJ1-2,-,CASSLMRGQGGLGYTF,TGTGCCAGCAGCTTGATGCGCGGTCAGGGTGGACTTGGCTACACCTTC
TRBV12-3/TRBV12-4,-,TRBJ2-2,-,CASSPRRTTGELFF,TGTGCCAGCAGTCCCAGACGAACCACGGGGGAGCTGTTTTTT
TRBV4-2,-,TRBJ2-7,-,CASSPGRRDEQYF,TGTGCCAGCAGCCCCGGCAGGCGGGACGAGCAGTACTTC
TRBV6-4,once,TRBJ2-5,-,CASSTTTGPLETQYF,TGTGCCAGCAGTACCACGACTGGGCCACTAGAGACCCAGTACTTC
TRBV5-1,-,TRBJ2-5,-,CASMGDSKETQYF,TGCGCCAGCATGGGGGACTCGAAAGAGACCCAGTACTTC
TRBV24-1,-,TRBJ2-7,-,CATSDSTRPYEQYF,TGTGCCACCAGTGATTCTACTCGCCCCTACGAGCAGTACTTC
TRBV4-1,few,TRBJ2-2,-,CASRPPGRKLGELFF,TGCGCCAGCCGACCGCCAGGGCGAAAACTCGGGGAGCTGTTTTTT
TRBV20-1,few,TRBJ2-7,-,CSARPISAYEQYF,TGCAGTGCTAGACCTATTAGCGCCTACGAGCAGTACTTC
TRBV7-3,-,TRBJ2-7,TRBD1,CASSLTGTGAYEQYF,TGTGCCAGCAGCTTAACTGGGACAGGGGCCTACGAGCAGTACTTC
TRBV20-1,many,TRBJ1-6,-,CSGREETSYNSPLHF,TGCAGTGGTAGAGAGGAGACCTCCTATAATTCACCCCTCCACTTT
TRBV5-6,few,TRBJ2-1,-,CASSSESDYNEQFF,TGTGCCAGCAGCTCGGAATCCGACTACAATGAGCAGTTCTTC
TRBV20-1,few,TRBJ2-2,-,CSARAYAGQTLGSAGELFF,TGCAGTGCTAGAGCCTACGCGGGTCAGACTCTAGGGTCTGCCGGGGAGCTGTTTTTT
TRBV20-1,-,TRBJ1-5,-,CSAYLGENQPQHF,TGCAGTGCTTATCTCGGGGAAAATCAGCCCCAGCATTTT
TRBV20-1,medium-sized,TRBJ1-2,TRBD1,CSARQRGQVIGGYTF,TGCAGTGCTAGACAAAGGGGACAGGTTATAGGAGGCTACACCTTC
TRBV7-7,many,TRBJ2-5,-,CASRATGGLQETQYF,TGTGCCAGCAGAGCTACAGGGGGACTACAAGAGACCCAGTACTTC
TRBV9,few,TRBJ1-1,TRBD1,CASSVGQGLQAFF,TGTGCCAGCAGCGTCGGACAGGGCCTCCAAGCTTTCTTT
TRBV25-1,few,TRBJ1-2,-,CASSVGLSHYGYTF,TGTGCCAGCAGTGTAGGGCTTTCGCACTATGGCTACACCTTC
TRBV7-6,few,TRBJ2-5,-,CASSRDGPKYF,TGTGCCAGCAGTCGGGACGGTCCCAAGTACTTC
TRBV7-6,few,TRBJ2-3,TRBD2,CASSSWTSGDTDTQYF,TGTGCCAGCAGCTCGTGGACTAGCGGGGACACAGATACGCAGTATTTT
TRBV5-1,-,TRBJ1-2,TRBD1,CASSLDREYGYTF,TGCGCCAGCAGCTTAGACAGGGAATATGGCTACACCTTC
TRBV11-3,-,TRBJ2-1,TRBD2,CASSRIAGETYNEQFF,TGTGCCAGCAGCCGGATAGCGGGAGAAACCTACAATGAGCAGTTCTTC
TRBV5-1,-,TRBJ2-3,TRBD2,CASSLVLAGGTDTQYF,TGCGCCAGCAGCTTGGTCCTAGCGGGAGGAACAGATACGCAGTATTTT
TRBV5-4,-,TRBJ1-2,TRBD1,CASRLGGQNDYGYTF,TGTGCCAGCCGACTGGGGGGACAGAATGACTATGGCTACACCTTC
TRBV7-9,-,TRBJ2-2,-,CASSPIYPTVPGELFF,TGTGCCAGCAGCCCAATTTACCCGACAGTACCCGGGGAGCTGTTTTTT
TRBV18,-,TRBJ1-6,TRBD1,CASSPGQGNNSPLHF,TGTGCCAGCTCACCGGGACAGGGCAATAATTCACCCCTCCACTTT
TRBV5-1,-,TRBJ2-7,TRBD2,CASSQIAGGLSYEQYF,TGCGCCAGCAGCCAAATAGCGGGAGGGCTCTCCTACGAGCAGTACTTC
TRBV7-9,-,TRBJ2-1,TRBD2,CASSSTGTSGQYNEQFF,TGTGCCAGCAGCTCCACCGGGACTAGCGGGCAGTACAATGAGCAGTTCTTC
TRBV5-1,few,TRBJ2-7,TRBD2,CASSSPWASGRVYEQYF,TGCGCCAGCAGCTCGCCTTGGGCTAGCGGGAGAGTATACGAGCAGTACTTC
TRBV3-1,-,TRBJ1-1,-,CASSQVRAGEAFF,TGTGCCAGCAGCCAAGTAAGAGCGGGGGAAGCTTTCTTT
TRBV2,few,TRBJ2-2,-,CASRAEYGTGELFF,TGTGCCAGCAGGGCAGAATACGGGACCGGGGAGCTGTTTTTT
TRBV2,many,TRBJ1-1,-,CASSDPGGRSTEAFF,TGTGCCAGCAGTGACCCCGGTGGGAGATCCACTGAAGCTTTCTTT
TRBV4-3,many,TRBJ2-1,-,CASSLPPMGGNYNEQFF,TGCGCCAGCAGCCTCCCCCCGATGGGGGGAAACTACAATGAGCAGTTCTTC
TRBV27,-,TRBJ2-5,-,CASRPLIMGETQYF,TGTGCCAGCAGGCCCCTTATTATGGGGGAGACCCAGTACTTC
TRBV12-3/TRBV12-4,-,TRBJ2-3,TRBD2,CASSLFRLGGDTQYF,TGTGCCAGCAGTTTGTTTAGGTTGGGAGGGGATACGCAGTATTTT